The clone carrying this T cell receptor (beta chain) was counted ten times or more. The antigen remains undetermined. RNA transcripts served as the template for amplifying TCR beta CDR3 regions. Carried out on the TCR CDR3, a first-round RT-PCR used the HTBI primer set. From the multiplex PCR reads, TCRdb called clonotypes with MiXCR, one entry per CDR3 protein. Here the sample spans 450,000 to 700,000 distinct CDR3 sequences, about 43% being singletons. The data belong to a study of T cells in Graves' hyperthyroidism and ophthalmopathy. Overall study results and limits: Ophthalmopathy prediction by the model preceded onset by a median approximately 6.1 months.

Uncontrolled infection, other autoimmune disease, pregnancy or lactation excluded patients. The TCR sequence derives from a young woman with Graves' hyperthyroidism. Source material: peripheral blood or thyroid tissue (not recorded which).

The CDR3 coding sequence is TGTGCCAGCAGCTTAGTAGGGACAGGGGGCTATGGCTACACCTTC. It specifies CASSLVGTGGYGYTF. The chain couples TRBV11-2 to TRBJ1-2, with TRBD1 matching 11 bases. The V gene end was trimmed by 1 base and the J gene end by 4 bases; junction bases not matched to a gene: 2. The CDR3 loop spans 15 amino acids. Germline V gene data show CDR1 as SGHAT and CDR2 as FQNNGV.